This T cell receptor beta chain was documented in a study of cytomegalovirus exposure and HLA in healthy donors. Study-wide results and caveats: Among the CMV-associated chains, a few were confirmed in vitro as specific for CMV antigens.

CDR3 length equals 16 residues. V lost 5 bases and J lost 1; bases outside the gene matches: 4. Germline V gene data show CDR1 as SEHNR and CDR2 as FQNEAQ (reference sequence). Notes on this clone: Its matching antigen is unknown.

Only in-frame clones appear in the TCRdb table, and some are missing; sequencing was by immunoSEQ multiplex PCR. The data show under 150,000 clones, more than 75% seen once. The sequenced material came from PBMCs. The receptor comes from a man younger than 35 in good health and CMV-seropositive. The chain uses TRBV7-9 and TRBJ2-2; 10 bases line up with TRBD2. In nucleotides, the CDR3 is TGTGCCAGCAGCGTGCCTAGCGGGAGGAACACCGGGGAGCTGTTTTTT. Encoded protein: CASSVPSGRNTGELFF.